This TCR beta chain was retrieved from a study of T cell responses to AZD1222 COVID-19 vaccine. General study findings and limits: Only after the peak T cell response were repertoires sampled. When two AZD1222 doses had been given, Spike-specific TCR breadth and depth rose.

This clone was observed a handful of times. Its antigen is still unknown. This CDR3 spans 15 amino acids. From germline, CDR1 is MNHEY and CDR2 SVGEGT. Trimming cost V 4 bases and J 4 bases; bases outside gene matches: 7. This table comes from immunoSEQ multiplex PCR, and its TCRdb copy is limited to in-frame clones, with some not included. The sample lists roughly 150,000 clones, 80% to 90% seen once, with approximately 6.6% in the top ten. This TCR derives from an adult who had recovered from COVID-19. The chain couples TRBV6-2 or TRBV6-3 to TRBJ2-1, with 7 bases lining up with TRBD2. This sample comprised peripheral blood, obtained after recovery from COVID-19. This chain's CDR3 is CASSSSGVNYNEQFF. CDR3 coding DNA: TGTGCCAGCAGTTCCAGCGGGGTTAATTACAATGAGCAGTTCTTC.